Following are 19 T cell receptor beta chains from one sample sequenced in a study of blood T cell repertoires in COVID-19. TCRdb keeps only in-frame clones here, not all; method: immunoSEQ multiplex PCR. The sample contains 250,000 to 300,000 clones, approximately 91% of which appear only once. Sequencing used peripheral blood. The receptor source for this set is a woman in her thirties or forties who had recovered from COVID-19.

The genes are TRBV11-2 and TRBJ2-5; 7 bases are shared with TRBD1. This CDR3 has 15 residues. Germline-derived CDR1 and CDR2 are SGHAT and FQNNGV. V shed 5 bases, J shed 3 bases, and the junction held 9 bases outside the gene matches. CDR3 sequence reads: CASSPRQGFEETQYF. The CDR3 DNA follows: TGTGCCAGCAGCCCTCGACAGGGATTCGAAGAGACCCAGTACTTC.

The J gene is TRBJ2-3, the V gene TRBV24-1; TRBD1 aligns across 9 bases. V shed 3 bases, J shed 4 bases, and the junction held 13 bases outside the gene matches. Germline-derived CDR1 and CDR2 are KGHDR and SFDVKD. The length of the CDR3 is 18 residues. The CDR3 loop is CATSDAPGQGSLADTQYF. The CDR3 region has the DNA TGTGCCACCAGTGATGCCCCGGGACAGGGATCGCTGGCAGATACGCAGTATTTT.

The rearrangement joins TRBV27 to TRBJ2-7, with a weak D call TRBD2 (6 bases). The germline V gene has CDR1 MNHEY and CDR2 SMNVEV (reference sequence). V was shortened by 3 bases and J by 5 bases, with 26 bases between the two germline ends. The CDR3 has 18 residues. CDR3 in amino acids: CASSFRPREGGWVHEQYF. The CDR3, as DNA: TGTGCCAGCAGTTTTCGGCCGCGGGAAGGAGGATGGGTTCACGAGCAGTACTTC.

V and J are TRBV12-3 or TRBV12-4 and TRBJ2-7; 11 nucleotides match TRBD2. The junction had 3 bases not matched to a gene; V was cut back by 6 bases and J by 5 bases. The CDR3 sequence is 13 residues long. CDR3 coding DNA: TGTGCCAGCAGACTAGCGGGAGACGACGAGCAGTACTTC. Amino acids: CASRLAGDDEQYF.

This clone was seen just once. The J gene is TRBJ1-2, the V gene TRBV12-3 or TRBV12-4, with D tentatively TRBD1 (6 bases). V was trimmed by 6 bases and J by 7 bases, leaving 15 bases between them. This CDR3 is built from 13 residues. As DNA, the CDR3 is TGTGCCAGCAGCATCGGGGGGCTCTCTGGCTACACCTTC. Translated: CASSIGGLSGYTF.

V gene TRBV27 combines with J gene TRBJ1-4, with D perhaps TRBD1 (5 bases). The CDR3 loop spans 14 amino acids. Looked up from germline, CDR1 is MNHEY and CDR2 is SMNVEV (reference sequence). The V end was cut by 5 bases, the J end by 4 bases, with 11 bases between. CDR3 sequence (DNA): TGTGCCAGCAGTCCCGCGGGGGATAATGAAAAACTGTTTTTT. This codes for CASSPAGDNEKLFF.

The chain uses TRBV19 and TRBJ2-6, with D unclear. CDR1 and CDR2 (germline): LNHDA, SQIVND (reference sequence). This CDR3 has 14 residues. Between the trimmed V and J ends, which lost 4 bases and 3 bases, there was a span of 7 bases. As DNA, the CDR3 is TGTGCCAGTAGTACTTTAAATGGGGCCAACGTCCTGACTTTC. Translated, it gives CASSTLNGANVLTF.

V gene TRBV7-8 combines with J gene TRBJ2-7; TRBD2 matches at 9 bases. CDR3 length: 19 amino acids. With 1 base clipped from V and 3 bases from J, the junction kept 16 bases outside the gene matches. Germline V CDR1 and CDR2: SGHVS, FQNEAQ. The CDR3 nucleotides read TGTGCCAGCAGCTTAGGTGCTCTCGCCATTAGCGGGAGTTTCTACGAGCAGTACTTC. Its translation is CASSLGALAISGSFYEQYF.

The chain recombines TRBV7-9 with TRBJ1-3; 10 bases fit TRBD1. J lost 3 bases, V lost 5 bases, and 7 bases had no gene match. CDR1 and CDR2 (germline): SEHNR, FQNEAQ (reference sequence). This CDR3 contains 16 residues. As DNA, the CDR3 is TGTGCCAGCAGCACAGGGACAGGGGCGAATGGAAACACCATATATTTT. This codes for CASSTGTGANGNTIYF.

The chain combines TRBV18 with TRBJ1-2; 9 nucleotides match TRBD1. The CDR3 is 17 residues long. J gave up 1 base and V 3 bases, and 9 bases lay outside the gene matches. Germline V gene sequence: CDR1 KGHSH, CDR2 LQKENI. The DNA for the CDR3 is TGTGCCAGCTCACCTACGGGACAGGGAGCTTTTAACTATGGCTACACCTTC. Translating it yields CASSPTGQGAFNYGYTF.

V and J are TRBV7-9 and TRBJ1-1, with 10 bases lining up with TRBD1. The length of the CDR3 is 15 residues. V was pared by 5 bases and J by 1 base, with 4 bases of the junction left unmatched. Germline V gene lookup returns CDR1 SEHNR and CDR2 FQNEAQ (reference sequence). Here the CDR3 DNA reads TGTGCCAGCAGCGGAAGGGACAGGGGGAACACTGAAGCTTTCTTT. It yields the protein CASSGRDRGNTEAFF.

This clone was observed a handful of times. The chain uses TRBV5-6 and TRBJ1-1, with D tentatively TRBD1 (6 bases). The CDR3 spans 16 residues. Germline V gene lookup returns CDR1 SGHDT and CDR2 YYEEEE. V was shortened by 5 bases and J by 0 bases, with 17 bases between the two germline ends. The CDR3 nucleotides are TGTGCCAGCAGAGCCGCGGGGGGCGAGTTGAACACTGAAGCTTTCTTT. It codes for CASRAAGGELNTEAFF.

This clone is a singleton in its sample. The chain combines TRBV30 with TRBJ2-3, with unresolved D. CDR1 GTSNPN and CDR2 SVGIG come from the germline V gene (reference sequence). This CDR3 has 13 residues. Trimming removed 5 bases from V and 0 bases from J, with 9 bases in between. The CDR3 region is CAWCGGSTDTQYF. The CDR3 DNA reads as TGTGCCTGGTGTGGCGGTAGCACAGATACGCAGTATTTT.

The CDR3 loop is CASRGTSGDQETQYF. As DNA, the CDR3 is TGCGCCAGCAGGGGGACTAGCGGGGACCAAGAGACCCAGTACTTC. The genes are TRBV10-1 and TRBJ2-5; 13 nucleotides match TRBD2. J lost 0 bases, V lost 6 bases, and 1 base had no gene match. The CDR3 runs to 15 residues. CDR1 WNHNN and CDR2 SYGVQD come from the germline V gene (reference sequence).

J is TRBJ2-2 and V is TRBV5-4; 11 positions match TRBD2. The germline gives CDR1 SGHNT, CDR2 YYREEE (reference sequence). V was clipped by 3 bases and J by 5 bases; unmatched bases: 9. The length of the CDR3 is 17 residues. CDR3 coding DNA: TGTGCCAGCAGCTCGGGACTAGCGGAGCGAGTGACCGGGGAGCTGTTTTTT. Translation gives CASSSGLAERVTGELFF.

The chain links TRBV6-5 to TRBJ2-1, with D possibly being TRBD1 (6 bases). The CDR3 runs to 13 residues. Trimming took 4 bases from V and 6 from J, leaving 10 bases between them. The germline gives CDR1 MNHEY, CDR2 SVGAGI. CDR3 nucleotide sequence: TGTGCCAGCAGTTCTGGACAGATCAATGAGCAGTTCTTC. The encoded protein is CASSSGQINEQFF.

CDR3 in amino acids: CASSQTGLARNYNEQFF. In nucleotides, the CDR3 is TGTGCCAGCAGCCAAACGGGACTAGCCCGAAACTACAATGAGCAGTTCTTC. This sequence joins TRBV14 and TRBJ2-1, with 9 bases that match TRBD2. Germline V lookup: CDR1 SGHDN, CDR2 FVKESK. The CDR3 contains 17 residues. The V and J ends lost 2 bases and 3 bases, in that order; junction bases with no gene match: 8.

DNA for the CDR3: TGTGCCAGCAGCCTACGGGGACTAGGAGTTGATGAGCAGTTCTTC. Its translation: CASSLRGLGVDEQFF. The chain combines TRBV7-8 with TRBJ2-1, with 8 bases that match TRBD2. The CDR3 runs to 15 residues. The V segment lost 5 bases and the J segment 8 bases; nucleotides outside the gene matches: 11. From germline, CDR1 is SGHVS and CDR2 FQNEAQ. Full variable domain (missing parts from reference TRBV7-8 and TRBJ2-1): GAGVSQSPRYKVAKRGQDVALRCDPISGHVSLFWYQQALGQGPEFLTYFQNEAQLDKSGLPSDRFFAERPEGSVSTLKIQRTQQEDSAVYLCASSLRGLGVDEQFFGPGTRLTVL.

About this clone itself: This sample also contains other DNA sequences that code for the same CDR3. This chain connects TRBV27 to TRBJ2-5; 10 bases line up with TRBD2. Germline CDR1 MNHEY, CDR2 SMNVEV (reference sequence). J was trimmed by 4 bases and V by 5 bases; bases with no gene match: 1. The CDR3 extends over 13 amino acids. CDR3 in DNA: TGTGCCAGCAGTAGCGGGAGGGTAGAGACCCAGTACTTC. This sequence encodes CASSSGRVETQYF.